This T cell receptor (beta chain) is from a study of blood T cell repertoires in COVID-19. For the study at large: The United States, Italy and Spain provided the acute and convalescent COVID-19 samples. From T cells, B-cell-depleted T cells, or PBMCs came the material, which was cDNA or gDNA.

This clone has a handful of counts. Trimming left V 4 bases short and J 3 bases short, with 13 bases between. CDR1 and CDR2 from the germline V gene are MNHEY and SMNVEV (reference sequence). This CDR3 has 14 amino acids. As handled by the study authors: How many nucleated cells were present was estimated from reference gene primer amplification. Produced via immunoSEQ multiplex PCR; TCRdb's table is partial and in-frame only. Clone size and the V and J calls come from that table; the DNA yielded D and trimming. The data hold about 180,000 clones, with 87% observed a single time. This TCR came from a woman between 45 and 65 years old with acute or convalescent COVID-19. The specimen was peripheral blood. The chain employs TRBV27 and TRBJ2-7; TRBD2 might be the D (5 bases). The CDR3, as DNA: TGTGCCAGCAGTTCAATCGGGGAGCTCTACGAGCAGTACTTC. This translates into CASSSIGELYEQYF.